This entry lists 4 T cell receptor beta chains sequenced from one sample in a study of blood T cell repertoires in COVID-19. The data were produced by immunoSEQ multiplex PCR, yet TCRdb's version contains in-frame clones alone and is incomplete. This table has roughly 240,000 clones, 83% appearing once. The source material was peripheral blood. The receptors here all came from a man in his 60s who had recovered from COVID-19.

The chain combines TRBV7-8 with TRBJ1-3; no clear D gene. CDR3 length: 13 residues. Trimming left V 8 bases short and J 0 bases short, with 8 bases between. CDR1 and CDR2 from the germline V gene are SGHVS and FQNEAQ. The CDR3 loop is CASRVSSGNTIYF. The CDR3 DNA follows: TGTGCCAGCCGAGTGAGCTCTGGAAACACCATATATTTT.

This clone was seen a handful of times. This rearrangement joins TRBV5-1 to TRBJ2-5; no clear D. The germline V gene has CDR1 SGHRS and CDR2 YFSETQ. Trimming took off 0 bases at V and 5 bases at J, with 17 bases between the two ends. There are 16 residues in the CDR3. Here the CDR3 DNA reads TGCGCCAGCAGCTTGGGACGGGTGGAAGGTTGGGAGACCCAGTACTTC. This codes for CASSLGRVEGWETQYF.

This chain connects TRBV28 to TRBJ2-1; 9 bases match TRBD2. Germline CDR1 is MDHEN and CDR2 is SYDVKM. The V gene end was trimmed by 6 bases and the J gene end by 4 bases; junction bases not matched to a gene: 7. The CDR3 covers 15 residues. The chain's CDR3 is CASRIRLAVYNEQFF. The CDR3 bases are TGTGCCAGCAGAATCCGACTAGCGGTTTACAATGAGCAGTTCTTC.

There are a few counts of this clone. The V and J genes are TRBV5-1 and TRBJ2-7; D ambiguous. Germline CDR1 is SGHRS and CDR2 is YFSETQ. V dropped 0 bases and J dropped 0 bases, with 7 bases sitting between them. There are 14 residues in the CDR3. This chain's CDR3 is CASSLAASSYEQYF. DNA for the CDR3: TGCGCCAGCAGCTTGGCCGCGTCCTCCTACGAGCAGTACTTC. The entire variable domain, with the rest obtained from reference TRBV5-1 and TRBJ2-7, is as follows: KAGVTQTPRYLIKTRGQQVTLSCSPISGHRSVSWYQQTPGQGLQFLFEYFSETQRNKGNFPGRFSGRQFSNSRSEMNVSTLELGDSALYLCASSLAASSYEQYFGPGTRLTVT.